The clone carrying this T cell receptor beta chain has more than one count but fewer than ten. This entry comes from a study of blood T cell repertoires in COVID-19. Study in general: COVID-19 samples from acute and convalescent phases originated in the United States, Italy and Spain. In each case, the material was cDNA or gDNA derived from T cells, B-cell-depleted T cells, or PBMCs.

In the original analysis: Estimates of nucleated cell counts were drawn from the amplification of reference gene primers. Measured with immunoSEQ multiplex PCR; TCRdb has only the in-frame clones, and not every one. The D gene and trimming were derived from the DNA, and the V and J assignments and clone size from that table. The sample contains some 400,000 clones, 81% of which appear only once. The material sequenced was peripheral blood. This clonotype was sampled from a human donor with acute or convalescent COVID-19. The donor label of this sample is uncertain.

The CDR3 DNA reads as TGTGCCAGCAGTTTCTGGGGAGGCATTGGGGAGATAGGAGGCTACACCTTC. It yields the protein CASSFWGGIGEIGGYTF. V usage is TRBV28 and J usage is TRBJ1-2; D is undetermined. The germline gives CDR1 MDHEN, CDR2 SYDVKM. V lost 3 bases, J lost 8 bases, and 25 bases lay in between. This CDR3 has 17 amino acids.